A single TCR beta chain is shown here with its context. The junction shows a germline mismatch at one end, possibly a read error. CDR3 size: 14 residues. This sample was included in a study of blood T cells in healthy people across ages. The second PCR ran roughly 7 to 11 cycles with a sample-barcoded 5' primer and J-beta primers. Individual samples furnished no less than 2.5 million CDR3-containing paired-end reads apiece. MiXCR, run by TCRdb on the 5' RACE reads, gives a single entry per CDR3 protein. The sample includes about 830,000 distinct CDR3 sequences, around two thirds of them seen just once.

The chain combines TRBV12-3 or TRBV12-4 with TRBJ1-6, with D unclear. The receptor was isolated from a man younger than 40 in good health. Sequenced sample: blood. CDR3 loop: CASSLSVNNSPLHF. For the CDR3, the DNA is TGTGCCAGCAGTTTAAGTGTCAATAACTCACCCCTCCACTTT.